The sample holds many counts of the clone carrying this TCR beta chain. The antigen is undetermined. The data were obtained in a study of shared clonotypes between healthy human individuals. Study results and caveats: Having only a few donors restricted how much genetic and exposure-history diversity was captured. Sequencing depth was a factor that was expected to affect clonotype sharing among donors.

When replicate PCRs were run on sorted subsets, they used about 220 ng DNA, some 29,000 T cell genomes. The protocol was immunoSEQ multiplex PCR, while the TCRdb copy is restricted to in-frame clones and leaves out a portion. The profile shows roughly 700,000 clones, roughly 70% of them singletons. The CDR3 length is 17 residues. Germline V gene data show CDR1 as LGHNA and CDR2 as YNFKEQ. V dropped 5 bases and J dropped 1 base, with 17 bases sitting between them. This clonotype originated in a woman aged 25 to 39 in good health. The rearrangement joins TRBV4-2 to TRBJ2-2; D assignment may be TRBD1 or TRBD2 (5 bases each). The sequencing sample was made of memory CD4+ T cells sorted from blood. As to subset: CD45RA-negative fraction. The CDR3 DNA reads as TGTGCCAGCAGCTCGACGGGGCGCGAGGTGAACACCGGGGAGCTGTTTTTT. Residues: CASSSTGREVNTGELFF.